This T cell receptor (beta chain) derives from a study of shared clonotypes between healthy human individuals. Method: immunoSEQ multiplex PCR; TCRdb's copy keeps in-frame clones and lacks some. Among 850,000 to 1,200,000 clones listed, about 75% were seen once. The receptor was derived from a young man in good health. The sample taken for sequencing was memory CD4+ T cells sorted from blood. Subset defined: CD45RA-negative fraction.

The CDR3: CASSLEGGRYEKLFF. The CDR3 coding sequence is TGTGCCAGCAGCCTAGAGGGGGGAAGGTATGAAAAACTGTTTTTT. The chain combines TRBV7-9 with TRBJ1-4; possible D gene TRBD1, 6 bases. The CDR3 contains 15 residues. Looked up from germline, CDR1 is SEHNR and CDR2 is FQNEAQ (reference sequence). Between the trimmed V and J ends, which lost 5 bases and 6 bases, there was a span of 16 bases.